This record looks at one TCR beta chain sequence and its context. Its specificity is unknown. The missing CDR3 end, 3 residues past where the read stops, is filled in from the germline J gene. The germline V gene encodes CDR1 SSHAT and CDR2 FNYEAQ (reference sequence). The length of the CDR3 is 15 residues. Libraries were prepared by immunoSEQ multiplex PCR; TCRdb keeps only in-frame clonotypes and omits some of them. The sample holds about 24,000 clones. The data are from a study of T cells in women clearing cervical HPV infection. Study background: Women with histologically confirmed HPV16-related CIN3 or worse, 2 with invasive cancer, served as cases. Cases' blood sampling followed lesion detection by median around 150 days (90 to 200). With HLA typing for only a few women, HLA confounding remains possible. Whole-study results and caveats: TRBV6-7 relative abundance averaged 0.11% in cases and about 0.15% in controls.

This TCR was recovered from a woman between 18 and 70 years old with a cervical HPV16 infection that either progressed to CIN3+ or cleared (not recorded which). Sequencing was carried out using blood buffy coat. The chain employs TRBV7-7 and TRBJ1-2, with a tentative D call TRBD1 (5 bases). CDR3 amino acids: CASSSTRTSGTDYTF. The CDR3 DNA, read in part, is TGTGCCAGCAGCTCGACGAGGACTAGCGGGACTGAC.